The 18 T cell receptor beta chains below all came from one sample that was sequenced in a study of cytomegalovirus exposure and HLA in healthy donors. Use of 60 Vbeta and 13 Jbeta primers characterized the PCR. Sequencing was performed with immunoSEQ multiplex PCR; in TCRdb, only in-frame clones are kept and a portion is missing. This table has around 140,000 clones, around 75% appearing once. Sequenced input: PBMCs. The receptors come from a man aged 30 to 39 in good health and CMV-seronegative.

This clone turned up a few times. The chain employs TRBV6-4 and TRBJ1-2, with D tentatively TRBD1 (5 bases). Germline lookup yields CDR1 MRHNA and CDR2 SNTAGT. Trimming removed 2 bases from V and 7 bases from J, with 14 bases in between. The CDR3 consists of 14 residues. The CDR3 loop reads CASSDLSSGGGYTF. Written as DNA, the CDR3 is TGTGCCAGCAGTGACCTCAGTTCGGGGGGTGGCTACACCTTC.

The rearrangement links TRBV7-2 to TRBJ2-1; D gene uncertain. This CDR3 comprises 13 residues. CDR1 SGHTA and CDR2 FQGNSA come from the germline V gene. The germline V and J ends were trimmed by 2 bases and 8 bases, with 10 bases remaining between them. Here the CDR3 DNA reads TGTGCCAGCAGCTTAAGTCTTCGCGATGAGCAGTTCTTC. Protein: CASSLSLRDEQFF.

Here the CDR3 DNA reads TGTGCCAGCAGCCAGTTGAATACCGGACACACAGATACGCAGTATTTT. Its translation is CASSQLNTGHTDTQYF. The chain employs TRBV4-2 and TRBJ2-3, with a tentative D call TRBD1 (5 bases). The CDR3 totals 16 residues. The germline CDR1 and CDR2 sequences are LGHNA and YNFKEQ. V lost 3 bases to trimming and J lost 2 bases, with 15 bases between them.

The gene calls are TRBV5-8 and TRBJ2-1; D perhaps matches TRBD2 (5 bases). This CDR3 comprises 16 residues. Trimming took 7 bases from V and 8 from J, leaving 25 bases between them. Germline V gene data show CDR1 as SGHTS and CDR2 as YDEGEE. DNA for the CDR3: TGTGCCAGCGGCATTTACGGGCAATTTGAAGCGGATGAGCAGTTCTTC. Translated, it gives CASGIYGQFEADEQFF.

The V call is TRBV28, the J call TRBJ1-5, with 11 positions matching TRBD1. Germline CDR1 MDHEN, CDR2 SYDVKM. The CDR3 is 19 amino acids. Losses at the gene ends were 5 bases for V and 2 bases for J; bases not matched to a gene: 14. The DNA of the CDR3 is TGTGCCAGCAGTCCAATCCCCGGGACAGGGGGGCGAGGCAATCAGCCCCAGCATTTT. Amino acids: CASSPIPGTGGRGNQPQHF.

This chain connects TRBV6-1 to TRBJ1-1; 9 positions agree with TRBD1. This CDR3 spans 13 amino acids. Unmatched junction bases numbered 4, after V lost 6 bases and J lost 5 bases. CDR1 and CDR2 (germline): MNHNS, SASEGT. The CDR3 sequence: CASRRTGVTEAFF. The DNA for the CDR3 is TGTGCCAGCAGGAGGACAGGGGTGACTGAAGCTTTCTTT.

This chain joins TRBV6-1 and TRBJ2-7, with D perhaps TRBD1 (6 bases). CDR1 is MNHNS and CDR2 is SASEGT in the germline V gene. The V end lost 1 base, the J end lost 6 bases, and 16 bases lay between the germline ends. The length of the CDR3 is 15 residues. The CDR3 here is CASSEGTVAMGEQYF. CDR3 sequence (DNA): TGTGCCAGCAGTGAAGGGACAGTGGCAATGGGCGAGCAGTACTTC.

V gene TRBV6-4 combines with J gene TRBJ2-2; 8 bases align to TRBD2. Germline V gives CDR1 MRHNA, CDR2 SNTAGT. This CDR3 region has 15 residues. Trimming cost V 8 bases and J 2 bases; bases outside gene matches: 7. CDR3 in amino acids: CASRGGRFNTGELFF. As DNA, the CDR3 is TGTGCCAGCCGGGGGGGCCGGTTTAACACCGGGGAGCTGTTTTTT.

This rearrangement joins TRBV11-2 to TRBJ1-2; a possible D gene is TRBD1 (6 bases). Germline V gene lookup returns CDR1 SGHAT and CDR2 FQNNGV. V lost 5 bases and J lost 6, with 16 bases in between. The CDR3 is 14 residues long. The CDR3 reads CASSKQTGLDGYTF. The CDR3 DNA reads as TGTGCCAGCAGCAAACAAACAGGGTTGGATGGCTACACCTTC.

This clone was seen a handful of times. V and J are TRBV10-2 and TRBJ1-4; 7 nucleotides agree with TRBD1. Germline values: CDR1 WSHSY, CDR2 SAAADI. The ends lost 5 bases at V and 7 bases at J; junction bases unmatched: 7. This CDR3 is 14 amino acids long. In DNA form, the CDR3 reads TGCGCCAGCAGTTACAGGGGCAAGGGTGAAAAACTGTTTTTT. As protein: CASSYRGKGEKLFF.

This clone came up once. The gene calls are TRBV5-5 and TRBJ1-4; TRBD1 matches at 7 bases. This CDR3 is 15 amino acids long. Germline V lookup: CDR1 SGHKS, CDR2 YYEKEE (reference sequence). After removal of 4 bases from V and 2 bases from J, the junction contained 5 bases not matched to a gene. In DNA, the CDR3 is TGTGCCAGCAGCGACGGACAGGTGACTAATGAAAAACTGTTTTTT. It yields the protein CASSDGQVTNEKLFF.

The J gene is TRBJ2-5, the V gene TRBV6-1, with 7 bases fitting TRBD1. The assigned J gene may be wrong: the sequence end matches TRBJ2-7 better. The CDR3 is 13 residues long. Germline loops: CDR1 MNHNS, CDR2 SASEGT. CDR3 amino acids: CAISGTAGREQYF. DNA for the CDR3: TGTGCCATTTCCGGGACAGCTGGTCGCGAGCAGTACTTC.

J is TRBJ2-3 and V is TRBV4-1, with 7 bases fitting TRBD2. With V trimmed by 3 bases and J by 0 bases, 6 bases remained unmatched. The CDR3 loop spans 16 amino acids. The V gene's germline CDR1 is MGHRA and CDR2 YSYEKL. CDR3 coding DNA: TGCGCCAGCAGCCATCCCCAGCGGGGTAGCACAGATACGCAGTATTTT. Amino acids: CASSHPQRGSTDTQYF.

The chain employs TRBV6-1 and TRBJ1-2; 7 bases fit TRBD1. This CDR3 is built from 14 residues. CDR1 MNHNS and CDR2 SASEGT come from the germline V gene. After removal of 10 bases from V and 6 bases from J, the junction contained 14 bases not matched to a gene. The CDR3 coding sequence is TGTGCCACTGGGGAAGGGGGCGCAGAGGATGGCTACACCTTC. It translates to CATGEGGAEDGYTF.

This chain uses TRBV19 with TRBJ1-2, with unresolved D. CDR1 and CDR2 (germline): LNHDA, SQIVND (reference sequence). The V end lost 3 bases, the J end lost 0 bases, and 8 bases lay between the germline ends. The CDR3 totals 14 residues. The CDR3 bases are TGTGCCAGTAGTATTTGGGGAGCTAACTATGGCTACACCTTC. Encoded protein: CASSIWGANYGYTF.

The genes are TRBV29-1 and TRBJ2-5; TRBD2 might be the D (6 bases). The CDR3 runs to 12 residues. V gave up 6 bases and J gave up 8 bases, with 16 bases separating them. Looked up from germline, CDR1 is SQVTM and CDR2 is ANQGSEA. The CDR3 DNA follows: TGCAGCGTGGGACTGCCGGGTCTAACCCAGTACTTC. It yields the protein CSVGLPGLTQYF. The full variable domain, completed using reference TRBV29-1 and TRBJ2-5, is SAVISQKPSRDICQRGTSLTIQCQVDSQVTMMFWYRQQPGQSLTLIATANQGSEATYESGFVIDKFPISRPNLTFSTLTVSNMSPEDSSIYLCSVGLPGLTQYFGPGTRLLVL.

This sequence joins TRBV9 and TRBJ2-2; possible D gene TRBD1, 7 bases. Germline V lookup: CDR1 SGDLS, CDR2 YYNGEE. V was clipped by 3 bases and J by 4 bases, with 13 bases between them. This CDR3 region has 15 residues. As DNA, the CDR3 is TGTGCCAGCAGCGCACAGGGGCGGGGCACCGGGGAGCTGTTTTTT. Translated: CASSAQGRGTGELFF.

This clone came up once. CDR3 residues: CASSPGTNGAEQYF. DNA of the CDR3: TGTGCCAGCAGCCCCGGGACAAACGGGGCTGAGCAGTACTTC. The chain carries TRBV11-2 and TRBJ2-7; the D gene is possibly TRBD1 (6 bases). The germline V and J ends were trimmed by 5 bases and 7 bases, with 18 bases remaining between them. This CDR3 contains 14 residues. Germline V gives CDR1 SGHAT, CDR2 FQNNGV.